The present T cell receptor (beta chain) was sequenced within a study of blood T cells in healthy people across ages. General observations from the study: Older age went with lower TCR beta diversity per million T cells, in a roughly linear way.

The V gene lost 2 bases and the J gene lost 0 bases, with 10 bases spanning the gap. The CDR3 covers 15 residues. The V gene's germline CDR1 is SGHTA and CDR2 FQGNSA. Through a sample-barcoded 5' primer and a J-beta primer mix, a second PCR was run for about 6 to 11 cycles. MiXCR was run by TCRdb on the 5' RACE reads, yielding one entry per CDR3 protein. The sample yields 700,000 or so distinct CDR3 sequences, around a fifth seen once. In terms of origin and age, donors were healthy Caucasian individuals from Russia aged about 6 to 90. Researchers isolated at least 6 million PBMCs per sample. In regard to this clonotype: What it recognizes is unknown.

This chain uses TRBV7-2 with TRBJ1-2; tentatively, D is TRBD1 (5 bases). This TCR was recovered from a man between 65 and 85 years old in good health. The source material was blood. Written as DNA, the CDR3 is TGTGCCAGCAGCTTAAGGAGGGGTCCTAACTATGGCTACACCTTC. It codes for CASSLRRGPNYGYTF.